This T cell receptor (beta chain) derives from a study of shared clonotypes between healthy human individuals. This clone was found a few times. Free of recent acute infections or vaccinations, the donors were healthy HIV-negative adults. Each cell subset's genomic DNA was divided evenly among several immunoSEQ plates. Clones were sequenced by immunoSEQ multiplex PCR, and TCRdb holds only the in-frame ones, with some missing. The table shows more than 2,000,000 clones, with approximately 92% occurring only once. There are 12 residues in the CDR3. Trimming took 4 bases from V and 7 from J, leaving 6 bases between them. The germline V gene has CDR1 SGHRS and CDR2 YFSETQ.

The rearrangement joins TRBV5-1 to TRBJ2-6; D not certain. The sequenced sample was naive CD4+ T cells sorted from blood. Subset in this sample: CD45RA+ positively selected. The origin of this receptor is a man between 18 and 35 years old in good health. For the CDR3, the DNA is TGCGCCAGCAGCCCTGAAGCCAACGTCCTGACTTTC. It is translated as CASSPEANVLTF.